Given below is one TCR beta chain in context. Germline trimming cut 4 bases from V and 4 bases from J; bases unmatched to any gene: 6. This CDR3 has 16 amino acids. Germline V gene sequence: CDR1 SNHLY, CDR2 FYNNEI. This entry is derived from a study of blood T cell repertoires in COVID-19. TCRdb's table, derived via immunoSEQ multiplex PCR, lists solely in-frame clones and lacks some. The table lists 150,000 to 200,000 clones, about 87% of them singletons. The sequence came from a man aged 35 to 55 with active or convalescent COVID-19. This rearrangement joins TRBV2 to TRBJ2-2, with TRBD2 matching 10 bases. Specimen: peripheral blood. The CDR3 DNA is TGTGCCAGCAGTGCACAGCGGGGGGGTCGCACCGGGGAGCTGTTTTTT. The encoded protein is CASSAQRGGRTGELFF.